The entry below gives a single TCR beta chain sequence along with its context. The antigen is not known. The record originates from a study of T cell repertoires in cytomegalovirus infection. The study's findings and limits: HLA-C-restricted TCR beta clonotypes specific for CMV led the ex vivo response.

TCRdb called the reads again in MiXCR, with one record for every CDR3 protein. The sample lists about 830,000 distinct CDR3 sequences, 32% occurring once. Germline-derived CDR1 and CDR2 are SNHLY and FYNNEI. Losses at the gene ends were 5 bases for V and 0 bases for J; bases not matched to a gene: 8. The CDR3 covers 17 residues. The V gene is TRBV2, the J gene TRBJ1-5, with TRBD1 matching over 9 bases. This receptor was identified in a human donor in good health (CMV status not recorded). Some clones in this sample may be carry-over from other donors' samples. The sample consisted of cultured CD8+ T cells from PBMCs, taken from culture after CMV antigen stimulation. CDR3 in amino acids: CASSWTGDIYSNQPQHF. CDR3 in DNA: TGTGCCAGCAGTTGGACAGGGGACATCTATAGCAATCAGCCCCAGCATTTT.